This record looks at one T cell receptor (beta chain) sequence and its context. Antigen: not known. With autoimmune disease history or systemic immunosuppression, patients were excluded. Some clones are missing from TCRdb's copy, which holds only in-frame ones; the method was immunoSEQ multiplex PCR. The table has tens of thousands of clones, around 89% seen once; the top ten hold about 1.4%. The V gene's germline CDR1 is SGHDT and CDR2 YYEEEE. J was trimmed by 4 bases and V by 2 bases; bases with no gene match: 4. The CDR3 consists of 14 residues. This specimen belongs to a study of OX40 agonist ivuxolimab in advanced cancers. Study-wide results and caveats: The average count of expanded clones was higher among CD8+ T cells than among CD4+.

This chain connects TRBV5-6 to TRBJ2-5; TRBD2 matches 8 bases. The sequences come from CD4+ or CD8+ T cells sorted from blood, collected in a trial of the OX40 agonist ivuxolimab. This clonotype was obtained from an adult with an advanced solid tumor such as melanoma, head and neck, liver or kidney cancer. The DNA for the CDR3 is TGTGCCAGCAGCTTTGGCCTAGCGGGAGAGACCCAGTACTTC. Its protein is CASSFGLAGETQYF.